This entry describes one TCR beta chain. This entry comes from a study of T cells in localized non-small cell lung cancer. The data were produced by immunoSEQ multiplex PCR, yet TCRdb's version contains in-frame clones alone and is incomplete. The table shows over a thousand clones, with around 20% occurring only once. From germline, CDR1 is SGHDN and CDR2 FVKESK. V was clipped by 1 base and J by 8 bases, with 9 bases between them. This CDR3 spans 13 amino acids. This sequence originates from a male donor aged 60 or over with stage III squamous cell lung carcinoma. V gene TRBV14 combines with J gene TRBJ2-1, with D hard to call. The specimen was lung tumor tissue, collected before any cancer treatment. This CDR3 is CASSQAGFYEQFF. CDR3 nucleotide sequence: TGTGCCAGCAGCCAAGCAGGATTCTATGAGCAGTTCTTC.